This is a list of T cell receptor beta chains from one sample in a study of cytomegalovirus exposure and HLA in healthy donors. TCRdb keeps only in-frame clones here, not all; method: immunoSEQ multiplex PCR. The table has under 400,000 clones, approximately 85% seen once. Input material: PBMCs. Every receptor here comes from a young man in good health and CMV-seronegative. The CDR3 runs from the conserved cysteine through the conserved F or W. D genes are given only for firm matches. A clone size is listed for some rows: how often the clone was seen (once, few, many), or a class if it is expanded.

abundance,j_gene,d_gene,v_gene,CDR3aa,CDR3nt
NA,TRBJ1-3,TRBD1,TRBV5-1,CASSSGTGFSYTIYF,TGCGCCAGCAGCTCCGGGACAGGGTTCTCATACACCATATATTTT
NA,TRBJ2-5,NA,TRBV7-9,CASSISDRRMETQYF,TGTGCCAGCAGCATCTCTGACAGGAGGATGGAGACCCAGTACTTC
NA,TRBJ1-2,NA,TRBV7-9,CASSSSGYGNNYGYTF,TGTGCCAGCAGCTCCTCAGGCTACGGGAATAACTATGGCTACACCTTC
NA,TRBJ2-1,TRBD1,TRBV5-6,CASSVRQGADEQFF,TGTGCCAGCAGCGTCAGACAGGGGGCCGATGAGCAGTTCTTC
NA,TRBJ1-2,NA,TRBV9,CASSTRQNTF,TGTGCCAGCAGCACCCGACAGAACACCTTC
NA,TRBJ2-5,TRBD1,TRBV5-6,CASSLPGQAYQETQYF,TGTGCCAGCAGCTTGCCGGGACAGGCATACCAAGAGACCCAGTACTTC
NA,TRBJ2-1,NA,TRBV5-6,CASRLGGDYNEQFF,TGTGCCAGCAGACTGGGGGGTGACTACAATGAGCAGTTCTTC
few,TRBJ1-5,TRBD1,TRBV6-1,CASSTGVRSNQPQHF,TGTGCCAGCAGTACAGGGGTCAGGAGCAATCAGCCCCAGCATTTT
NA,TRBJ1-5,TRBD1,TRBV5-8,CASSTDRGYQPQHF,TGTGCCAGCAGCACGGACAGGGGGTATCAGCCCCAGCATTTT
NA,TRBJ2-3,NA,TRBV7-2,CASSLLRGGPRDTQYF,TGTGCCAGCAGCCTATTGAGGGGGGGCCCTAGAGATACGCAGTATTTT
once,TRBJ2-2,NA,TRBV11-3,CASSFRNTGELFF,TGTGCCAGCAGCTTTAGGAACACCGGGGAGCTGTTTTTT
NA,TRBJ1-6,NA,TRBV4-3,CASSQGAGSSSYNSPLHF,TGCGCCAGCAGCCAAGGGGCAGGGTCGAGCTCCTATAATTCACCCCTCCACTTT
NA,TRBJ2-7,NA,TRBV14,CASSQGPRGGWEQYF,TGTGCCAGCAGCCAAGGTCCAAGGGGGGGTTGGGAGCAGTACTTC
NA,TRBJ1-1,TRBD1,TRBV11-2,CASSLIIFGRDRDTEAFF,TGTGCCAGCAGCTTAATAATTTTCGGCCGGGACAGGGACACTGAAGCTTTCTTT
NA,TRBJ2-1,TRBD2,TRBV15,CATSIGLAGGPDPSYNEQFF,TGTGCCACCAGCATCGGACTAGCGGGGGGGCCGGATCCATCCTACAATGAGCAGTTCTTC
NA,TRBJ2-3,NA,TRBV5-1,CASSKGWDTDTQYF,TGCGCCAGCAGCAAGGGGTGGGACACAGATACGCAGTATTTT
NA,TRBJ2-3,NA,TRBV12-2,CAGTSRTDTQYF,TGTGCCGGGACTAGCCGCACAGATACGCAGTATTTT
NA,TRBJ2-3,TRBD2,TRBV11-2,CASRSAGGRPDTQYF,TGTGCCAGCAGGTCGGCGGGGGGGAGACCAGATACGCAGTATTTT
NA,TRBJ1-1,NA,TRBV14,CASSQRPERTEAFF,TGTGCCAGCAGCCAAAGACCTGAGAGGACTGAAGCTTTCTTT
once,TRBJ1-2,NA,TRBV6-5,CASSYSPGVGYGYTF,TGTGCCAGCAGTTACTCCCCGGGGGTCGGGTATGGCTACACCTTC
NA,TRBJ2-1,TRBD2,TRBV10-3,CAISEGLATNEQFF,TGTGCCATCAGTGAGGGACTAGCTACGAATGAGCAGTTCTTC
once,TRBJ2-5,NA,TRBV5-5,CASSPGYRTDSEETQYF,TGTGCCAGCAGCCCGGGTTATCGAACTGACAGTGAAGAGACCCAGTACTTC
NA,TRBJ2-1,TRBD2,TRBV11-3,CASSLGGKRGIGEQFF,TGTGCCAGCAGCTTGGGGGGGAAGCGGGGTATTGGTGAGCAGTTCTTC
NA,TRBJ2-7,NA,TRBV11-2,CASRNQGEDPYEQYF,TGTGCCAGCAGGAACCAGGGGGAGGACCCCTACGAGCAGTACTTC
NA,TRBJ1-5,NA,TRBV6-6,CASRLWTADNQPQHF,TGTGCCAGCAGGTTATGGACAGCAGACAATCAGCCCCAGCATTTT
NA,TRBJ2-1,TRBD2,TRBV6-6,CASSWDYYNEQFF,TGTGCCAGCAGTTGGGACTACTACAATGAGCAGTTCTTC
NA,TRBJ2-2,TRBD1,TRBV10-2,CASSELQGGTGELFF,TGCGCCAGCAGTGAGTTACAGGGGGGCACCGGGGAGCTGTTTTTT
NA,TRBJ1-2,TRBD1,TRBV10-3,CAISRDRAAYGYTF,TGTGCCATCAGTCGGGACAGGGCGGCCTATGGCTACACCTTC
NA,TRBJ1-1,TRBD1,TRBV5-4,CASSLASTGGHTEAFF,TGTGCCAGCAGCTTGGCCTCCACAGGGGGCCACACTGAAGCTTTCTTT
NA,TRBJ1-5,TRBD1,TRBV18,CASSGQGIGDQPQHF,TGTGCCAGCTCAGGACAGGGGATCGGGGATCAGCCCCAGCATTTT